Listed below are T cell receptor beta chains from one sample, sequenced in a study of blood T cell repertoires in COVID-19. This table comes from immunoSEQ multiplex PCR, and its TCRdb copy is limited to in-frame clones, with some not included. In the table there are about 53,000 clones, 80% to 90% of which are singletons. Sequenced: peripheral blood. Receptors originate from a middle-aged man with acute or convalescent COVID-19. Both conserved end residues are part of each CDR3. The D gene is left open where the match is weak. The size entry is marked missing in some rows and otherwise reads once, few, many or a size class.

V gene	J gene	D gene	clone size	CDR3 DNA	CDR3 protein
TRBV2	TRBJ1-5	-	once	TGTGCCAGCACCCCGGAGGGACCATTGCCCCAGCATTTT	CASTPEGPLPQHF
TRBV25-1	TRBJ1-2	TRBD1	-	TGTGCCAGCCAGACAGGGGCAGGCTATGGCTACACCTTC	CASQTGAGYGYTF
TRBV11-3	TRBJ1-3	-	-	TGTGCCAGCAGCTTAGATTTGGGGGCTCCTCTCTCTGGAAACACCATATATTTT	CASSLDLGAPLSGNTIYF
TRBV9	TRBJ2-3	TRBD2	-	TGTGCCAGCAGCGTAGGAGGCGGGGGGGCAGATACGCAGTATTTT	CASSVGGGGADTQYF
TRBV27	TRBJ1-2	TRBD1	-	TGTGCCAGCAGGAAGGGACAGGGGCTTAACTATGGCTACACCTTC	CASRKGQGLNYGYTF
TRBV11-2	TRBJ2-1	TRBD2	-	TGTGCCAGCAGCTTAGAGCCGGGAGGCGGTGAGCAGTTCTTC	CASSLEPGGGEQFF
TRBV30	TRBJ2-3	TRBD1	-	TGTGCCTGGAGTCGGGACAGGCTTATCACAGATACGCAGTATTTT	CAWSRDRLITDTQYF
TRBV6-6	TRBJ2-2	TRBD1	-	TGTGCCAGCAGCCACGGGACAGTAACAACCGGGGAGCTGTTTTTT	CASSHGTVTTGELFF
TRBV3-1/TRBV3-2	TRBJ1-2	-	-	TGTGCCAGCAGCCTCAGACAGACGAACTATGGCTACACCTTC	CASSLRQTNYGYTF
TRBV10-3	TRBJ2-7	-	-	TGTGCCATCAGCCAGAAGGGAGAATACGAGCAGTACTTC	CAISQKGEYEQYF
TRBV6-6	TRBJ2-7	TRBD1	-	TGTGCCAGCAGTACCCCCCGTAGGGTAGGGGGCGACGAGCAGTACTTC	CASSTPRRVGGDEQYF
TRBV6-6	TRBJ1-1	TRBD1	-	TGTGCCAGCAGTAGGACAGGGGCCCCGGGCACTGAAGCTTTCTTT	CASSRTGAPGTEAFF
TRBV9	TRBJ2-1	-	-	TGTGCCAGCAGCGTAGGTGGGGGGAGCCGCAATGAGCAGTTCTTC	CASSVGGGSRNEQFF
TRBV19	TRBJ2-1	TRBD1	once	TGTGCCAGTAGTATAGATCGGGCAAACAGAGGGGGCGCGTACAATGAGCAGTTCTTC	CASSIDRANRGGAYNEQFF
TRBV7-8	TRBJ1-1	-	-	TGTGCCAGCAGCCGAACCCTATGGAACACTGAAGCTTTCTTT	CASSRTLWNTEAFF
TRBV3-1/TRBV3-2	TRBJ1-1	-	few	TGTGCCAGCAGCCTAGTCAGGGGAGCGGCTGAAGCTTTCTTT	CASSLVRGAAEAFF
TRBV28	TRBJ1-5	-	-	TGTGCCAGCAGTTTGCAGGGGTACAATCAGCCCCAGCATTTT	CASSLQGYNQPQHF
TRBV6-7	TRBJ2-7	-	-	TGTGCCAGCAGTTACCGGGGGTACTCCTACGAGCAGTACTTC	CASSYRGYSYEQYF
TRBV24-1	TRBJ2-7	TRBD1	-	TGTGCCACCAGTGACACCGGGACAGGGACGCGCGAGCAGTACTTC	CATSDTGTGTREQYF
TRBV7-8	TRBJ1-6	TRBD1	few	TGTGCCAGCAGCTCAGTGGGACAGGAGTATAATTCACCCCTCCACTTT	CASSSVGQEYNSPLHF
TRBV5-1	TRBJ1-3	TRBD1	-	TGCGCCAGCAGCCGCGTGACAGGGAATTCGGGAAACACCATATATTTT	CASSRVTGNSGNTIYF
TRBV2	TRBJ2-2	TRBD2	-	TGTGCCAGCACCCGGGGTGGACTAGCGGGGGGGACGAACACCGGGGAGCTGTTTTTT	CASTRGGLAGGTNTGELFF
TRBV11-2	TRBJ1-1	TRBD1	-	TGTGCCAGCAGCCGGGACAGGGAAGCTTTCTTT	CASSRDREAFF
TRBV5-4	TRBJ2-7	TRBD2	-	TGTGCCAGCAGCTTTCTCGGACGGGGGGGCCGGGGCTACGAGCAGTACTTC	CASSFLGRGGRGYEQYF
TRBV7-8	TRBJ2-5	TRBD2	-	TGTGCCAGCAGCTTGCGAGCGGGGGGTTACCAAGAGACCCAGTACTTC	CASSLRAGGYQETQYF
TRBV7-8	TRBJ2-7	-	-	TGTGCCAGCAGCTTAGGCGCGCGCCACGGGCAGTACTTC	CASSLGARHGQYF
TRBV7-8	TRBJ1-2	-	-	TGTGCCAGCAGCCTAGGACCAGGTGTCTACACCTTC	CASSLGPGVYTF
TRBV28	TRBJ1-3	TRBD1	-	TGTGCCAGCACACAGGGGACTGGAAACACCATATATTTT	CASTQGTGNTIYF
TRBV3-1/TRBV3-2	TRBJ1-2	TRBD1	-	TGTGCCAGCAGCCAGACAGGGGGCCTTTCCTTC	CASSQTGGLSF
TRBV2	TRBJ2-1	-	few	TGTGCCAGCAGTGGACATCCAGGGGATGCCTACAATGAGCAGTTCTTC	CASSGHPGDAYNEQFF
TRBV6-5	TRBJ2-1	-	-	TGTGCCACCCGTTTCAATGAGCAGTTCTTC	CATRFNEQFF
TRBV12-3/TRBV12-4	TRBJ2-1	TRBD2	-	TGTGCCAGCAGCCTAGCGGGAGTGAAGTTCTTC	CASSLAGVKFF
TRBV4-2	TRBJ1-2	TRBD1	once	TGTGCCAGCAGCCAAGAAAGGGGACAGGGGAGGTATGGCTACACCTTC	CASSQERGQGRYGYTF
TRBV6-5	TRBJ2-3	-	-	TGTGCCAGCAGCCCGAGACAGAACATCATAACGCAGTATTTT	CASSPRQNIITQYF
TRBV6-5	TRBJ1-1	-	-	TGTGCCAGCAGTCAGGTAAACACTGAAGCTTTCTTT	CASSQVNTEAFF
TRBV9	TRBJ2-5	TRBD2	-	TGTGCCAGCAGCGTAGAGGGGACTAGCGGACAAGAGACCCAGTACTTC	CASSVEGTSGQETQYF
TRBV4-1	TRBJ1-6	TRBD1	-	TGCGCCAGCAGCCCCACAGACCTACAGGGGAAGAAATCACCCCTCCACTTT	CASSPTDLQGKKSPLHF
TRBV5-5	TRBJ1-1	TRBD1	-	TGTGCCAGCAGCTTGCGGACAGGGGGGAACACTGAAGCTTTCTTT	CASSLRTGGNTEAFF
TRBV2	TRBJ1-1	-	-	TGTGCCACCATATTACAGGACAACACTGAAGCTTTCTTT	CATILQDNTEAFF
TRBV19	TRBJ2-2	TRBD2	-	TGTGCCAGTAGCCGACTAGCGGCGAACACCGGGGAGCTGTTTTTT	CASSRLAANTGELFF
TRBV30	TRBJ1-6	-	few	TGTGCCTGGAGTTCAGGGGTTTCACCCCTCCACTTT	CAWSSGVSPLHF